One sample yielded the 13 T cell receptor beta chains listed below, sequenced in a study of identical twins. TCRdb recomputed calls from the 5' RACE reads with MiXCR, one row per CDR3 protein. The data hold approximately 620,000 distinct CDR3 sequences, with over 8.5% observed a single time. The same sample was also studied in work on yellow fever vaccine responses in identical twins.

The sequenced material came from PBMCs. Receptors were obtained from a woman younger than 35 in good health.

The genes are TRBV27 and TRBJ2-1; TRBD2 matches 8 bases. Losses at the gene ends were 1 base for V and 5 bases for J; bases not matched to a gene: 7. Germline V gene lookup returns CDR1 MNHEY and CDR2 SMNVEV (reference sequence). The CDR3 runs to 16 residues. This CDR3 reads CASSLLGLVPNNEQFF. The CDR3 DNA reads TGTGCCAGCAGTTTATTGGGACTAGTGCCTAACAATGAGCAGTTCTTC.

CDR3 coding DNA: TGTGCCAGCAGCTTAGCGGGAGGAGGGCCAGATACGCAGTATTTT. Its translation is CASSLAGGGPDTQYF. J is TRBJ2-3 and V is TRBV7-9; D may be TRBD2 (6 bases). Trimming took off 0 bases at V and 4 bases at J, with 11 bases between the two ends. The CDR3 consists of 15 residues. Germline V gene lookup returns CDR1 SEHNR and CDR2 FQNEAQ (reference sequence).

V usage is TRBV4-3 and J usage is TRBJ2-1; possibly TRBD1 for D (5 bases). This CDR3 spans 15 amino acids. V dropped 1 base and J dropped 2 bases, with 9 bases sitting between them. CDR1 LGHNA and CDR2 YSLEER come from the germline V gene. CDR3 coding DNA: TGCGCCAGCAGCCAAGGACAGTCCCCCTACAATGAGCAGTTCTTC. Encoded protein: CASSQGQSPYNEQFF.

Only a few counts were recorded for this clonotype. The gene calls are TRBV6-2 or TRBV6-3 and TRBJ2-2, with 9 nucleotides matching TRBD1. The CDR3 sequence is 17 residues long. Trimming removed 1 base from V and 6 bases from J; junction bases left unmatched: 9. In germline, CDR1 is MNHEY, CDR2 SVGEGT. CDR3 coding DNA: TGTGCCAGCAGTTACTACGGACAGGGGTCTGTGGCCGGGGAGCTGTTTTTT. It is translated as CASSYYGQGSVAGELFF.

The chain couples TRBV14 to TRBJ1-6; TRBD1 matches at 9 bases. Germline V CDR1 and CDR2: SGHDN, FVKESK. With 3 bases clipped from V and 7 bases from J, the junction kept 4 bases outside the gene matches. This CDR3 is 15 amino acids long. The CDR3 here is CASSHRQGVNSPLHF. CDR3 coding DNA: TGTGCCAGCAGCCACCGACAGGGGGTAAATTCACCCCTCCACTTT.

The V and J genes are TRBV3-1 and TRBJ2-7, with a tentative D call TRBD2 (5 bases). V was cut by 4 bases and J by 3 bases, with 16 bases left in between. Germline V CDR1 and CDR2: LGHDT, YNNKEL (reference sequence). The CDR3 covers 15 residues. For the CDR3, the DNA is TGTGCCAGCAGCCTTCGGGGTAGCAGTGGCTACGAGCAGTACTTC. Encoded protein: CASSLRGSSGYEQYF.

V and J are TRBV4-1 and TRBJ2-7; possible D gene TRBD2, 5 bases. Looked up from germline, CDR1 is MGHRA and CDR2 is YSYEKL. Trimming stripped 5 bases from V and 1 base from J, with 15 bases between. The CDR3 length is 15 residues. The CDR3 sequence is CASSWGAAASYEQYF. The CDR3 DNA is TGCGCCAGCAGCTGGGGAGCTGCGGCTTCCTACGAGCAGTACTTC.

This clonotype has more than one count but fewer than ten. The rearrangement joins TRBV29-1 to TRBJ2-5; D ambiguous. CDR1 is SQVTM, CDR2 ANQGSEA, per germline. This CDR3 has 10 amino acids. V dropped 5 bases and J dropped 4 bases, with 5 bases sitting between them. CDR3 in DNA: TGCAGCGTTTGGACAGAGACCCAGTACTTC. Its protein is CSVWTETQYF.

This clonotype was detected many times. The chain combines TRBV5-1 with TRBJ2-1; D might be TRBD2 (7 bases). V was shortened by 4 bases and J by 3 bases, with 17 bases between the two germline ends. Germline V gives CDR1 SGHRS, CDR2 YFSETQ. The CDR3 has 16 amino acids. The CDR3 sequence is CASSPGARGGYNEQFF. The CDR3 nucleotides are TGCGCCAGCAGCCCCGGGGCGAGGGGGGGCTACAATGAGCAGTTCTTC.

Points on this clonotype: One junction end disagrees with the germline gene, perhaps due to a read error. The chain recombines TRBV7-7 with TRBJ2-1, with TRBD2 matching over 8 bases. The CDR3 has 15 residues. Germline-derived CDR1 and CDR2 are SSHAT and FNYEAQ (reference sequence). CDR3 DNA sequence: TGTGCTAGCAGCTTCGCGCCTAGCGGGCGCAATGAGCAGTTCTTC. Translated, it gives CASSFAPSGRNEQFF.

The V call is TRBV9, the J call TRBJ2-5; 9 bases fit TRBD2. CDR3 size: 17 residues. V lost 3 bases, J lost 1 base, and 10 bases stayed unmatched. The germline V gene has CDR1 SGDLS and CDR2 YYNGEE. Here the CDR3 DNA reads TGTGCCAGCAGCGCCCTGGGGGCGGGAGGGTCCCAAGAGACCCAGTACTTC. It encodes CASSALGAGGSQETQYF.

In its sample, this clonotype was seen a few times. The rearrangement uses TRBV12-3 or TRBV12-4 and TRBJ2-7; a possible D gene is TRBD1 (6 bases). CDR3 length: 14 amino acids. The V end was cut by 7 bases, the J end by 0 bases, with 13 bases between. This CDR3 is CASTKTGVSYEQYF. For the CDR3, the DNA is TGTGCCAGCACCAAGACAGGAGTCTCCTACGAGCAGTACTTC.

In its sample, this clonotype was seen a few times. V gene TRBV3-1 combines with J gene TRBJ2-3; D might be TRBD1 (7 bases). Trimming removed 0 bases from V and 3 bases from J, with 22 bases in between. The V gene's germline CDR1 is LGHDT and CDR2 YNNKEL (reference sequence). This CDR3 region has 19 residues. The CDR3 protein is CASSQDPTSEGAVTDTQYF. The CDR3 DNA is TGTGCCAGCAGCCAAGATCCGACCTCGGAGGGGGCTGTAACAGATACGCAGTATTTT.